This T cell receptor beta chain was sequenced in a study of shared T cell receptors in the human thymus. The V and J ends lost 2 bases and 7 bases, in that order; junction bases with no gene match: 6. This CDR3 spans 15 amino acids. Germline lookup yields CDR1 MDHEN and CDR2 SYDVKM. The protocol was immunoSEQ multiplex PCR, while the TCRdb copy is restricted to in-frame clones and leaves out a portion. The sample includes hundreds of thousands of clones, 85% to 90% of them seen just once. These records were also assigned to another study, of human thymus T cells. That paper states: Donors consisted of healthy Finnish infants (having corrective surgery for congenital heart defects). Thymus tissue for the work was resected from patients undergoing corrective heart surgery. Seemingly biased V and J gene usage marked thymic and blood repertoires. Related research reported highly overlapping thymic repertoires among unrelated individuals.

The clonotype originates from a boy in the first two years of life with a congenital heart defect. The material sequenced was thymocytes. V and J are TRBV28 and TRBJ2-2; 8 nucleotides agree with TRBD2. The CDR3 DNA reads as TGTGCCAGCAGTTTAAAGCGGGAGTACGGCGGGGAGCTGTTTTTT. It codes for CASSLKREYGGELFF.